The 6 T cell receptor beta chains reported below all come from one sample, sequenced in a study of blood T cell repertoires in COVID-19. Sequencing used immunoSEQ multiplex PCR; TCRdb keeps in-frame clones, though not all of them. The sample carries more than 300,000 clones, about nine tenths recorded once. The sequenced sample was peripheral blood. The receptor source for this set is a woman aged 30 to 39 with COVID-19, enrolled during active disease.

The CDR3, as DNA: TGTGCCAGCAGTGGTGGGATAGCGGGGGGCCTTACGAACACCGGGGAGCTGTTTTTT. As protein: CASSGGIAGGLTNTGELFF. The rearrangement links TRBV2 to TRBJ2-2; 10 bases fit TRBD2. The trim removed 4 bases at V and 0 bases at J, leaving 11 bases unmatched. The CDR3 consists of 19 residues. Germline V gene lookup returns CDR1 SNHLY and CDR2 FYNNEI.

V usage is TRBV19 and J usage is TRBJ2-1; 9 bases match TRBD1. This CDR3 contains 18 residues. In germline, CDR1 is LNHDA, CDR2 SQIVND (reference sequence). V trimming: 6 bases; J trimming: 0 bases; junction bases outside the gene matches: 12. The CDR3 is CASSMPTGTGSSYNEQFF. In DNA, the CDR3 is TGTGCCAGTAGCATGCCCACCGGGACAGGGAGCTCCTACAATGAGCAGTTCTTC. Using reference TRBV19 and TRBJ2-1 for the parts outside the CDR3, the full variable domain is DGGITQSPKYLFRKEGQNVTLSCEQNLNHDAMYWYRQDPGQGLRLIYYSQIVNDFQKGDIAEGYSVSREKKESFPLTVTSAQKNPTAFYLCASSMPTGTGSSYNEQFFGPGTRLTVL.

The J gene is TRBJ1-5, the V gene TRBV18, with 8 bases aligning to TRBD1. Germline V CDR1 and CDR2: KGHSH, LQKENI. V was pared by 2 bases and J by 6 bases, with 9 bases of the junction left unmatched. This CDR3 is built from 16 residues. CDR3 region: CASSPTKAGGSQPQHF. CDR3 nucleotide sequence: TGTGCCAGCTCACCAACCAAGGCAGGGGGCAGTCAGCCCCAGCATTTT.

This chain connects TRBV9 to TRBJ1-4; TRBD1 aligns across 11 bases. The CDR3 is made up of 15 amino acids. V lost 4 bases and J lost 7; bases outside the gene matches: 6. Germline CDR1 and CDR2: SGDLS and YYNGEE. This chain's CDR3 is CASSSSGTGGEKLFF. CDR3 DNA: TGTGCCAGCAGCTCTTCCGGGACAGGGGGTGAAAAACTGTTTTTT.

V and J are TRBV7-2 and TRBJ1-5; no clear D gene. The germline CDR1 and CDR2 sequences are SGHTA and FQGNSA. Trimming cost V 3 bases and J 1 base, with 7 bases left between them. The CDR3 is made up of 14 amino acids. This CDR3 reads CASSFDGSNQPQHF. CDR3 sequence (DNA): TGTGCCAGCAGCTTTGACGGGAGCAATCAGCCCCAGCATTTT.

This sequence joins TRBV21-1 and TRBJ2-2; TRBD2, as called in the table, went unchecked against the DNA. TRBV21-1 is a recognized pseudogene. This CDR3 has 15 amino acids. CDR3 DNA sequence: TGTGCCAGCAGCAAAATCCTAGCGGGGACCGGGGAGCTGTTTTTT. Amino acid sequence: CASSKILAGTGELFF.